This is a list of T cell receptor beta chains from one sample in a study of blood T cell repertoires in COVID-19. Assay used: immunoSEQ multiplex PCR; TCRdb lists only in-frame clones, some missing. The sample yields about 410,000 clones, 90% seen once. Material for sequencing was PBMCs or T cells enriched from blood (not recorded which). The receptor set was obtained from a man between 18 and 35 years old who had recovered from COVID-19. CDR3s include the opening cysteine and the closing phenylalanine or tryptophan. A D gene is named only where the DNA matches it firmly. For some rows the clone size is stated as once, few or many, or as a class when expanded; others skip it.

CDR3 protein: CASSQVQGGNSPLHF; CDR3 DNA: TGCGCCAGCAGCCAAGTCCAGGGGGGAAATTCACCCCTCCACTTT; J gene: TRBJ1-6; V gene: TRBV4-1; D gene: TRBD1; clone size: once
CDR3 protein: CASSGVTGALGSPLHF; CDR3 DNA: TGTGCCAGCAGTGGAGTGACAGGGGCATTAGGATCACCCCTCCACTTT; J gene: TRBJ1-6; V gene: TRBV25-1; D gene: TRBD1; clone size: -
CDR3 protein: CASSLWQDSNQPQHF; CDR3 DNA: TGTGCCAGCAGTTTATGGCAGGATAGCAATCAGCCCCAGCATTTT; J gene: TRBJ1-5; V gene: TRBV28; D gene: -; clone size: once
CDR3 protein: CASSHGSGVFNEQFF; CDR3 DNA: TGTGCCAGCAGCCACGGTAGCGGGGTATTCAATGAGCAGTTCTTC; J gene: TRBJ2-1; V gene: TRBV3-1/TRBV3-2; D gene: TRBD2; clone size: once
CDR3 protein: CASSLLAGGPLSYEQYF; CDR3 DNA: TGCGCCAGCAGCTTGCTAGCGGGAGGGCCTTTGTCCTACGAGCAGTACTTC; J gene: TRBJ2-7; V gene: TRBV5-1; D gene: TRBD2; clone size: -
CDR3 protein: CASSWGEVGEQYF; CDR3 DNA: TGTGCCAGCAGTTGGGGGGAGGTGGGCGAGCAGTACTTC; J gene: TRBJ2-7; V gene: TRBV12-3/TRBV12-4; D gene: -; clone size: -
CDR3 protein: CASSREFTDTQYF; CDR3 DNA: TGCGCCAGCAGTCGGGAGTTCACAGATACGCAGTATTTT; J gene: TRBJ2-3; V gene: TRBV5-1; D gene: -; clone size: -
CDR3 protein: CASSTRTGIGYTF; CDR3 DNA: TGTGCCAGCAGCACGCGGACAGGGATTGGCTACACCTTC; J gene: TRBJ1-2; V gene: TRBV9; D gene: TRBD1; clone size: few
CDR3 protein: CASRDTGTRNEKLFF; CDR3 DNA: TGCGCCAGCAGGGACACGGGCACCCGGAATGAAAAACTGTTTTTT; J gene: TRBJ1-4; V gene: TRBV5-1; D gene: -; clone size: -
CDR3 protein: CASSDLRYSDSPLHF; CDR3 DNA: TGTGCCAGCAGCGACCTTCGGTACAGTGATTCACCCCTCCACTTT; J gene: TRBJ1-6; V gene: TRBV9; D gene: -; clone size: -
CDR3 protein: CASSTGQGGYTF; CDR3 DNA: TGTGCCAGCAGTACCGGACAGGGCGGCTACACCTTC; J gene: TRBJ1-2; V gene: TRBV12-3/TRBV12-4; D gene: TRBD1; clone size: -
CDR3 protein: CASSQFPPQGGTEAFF; CDR3 DNA: TGCGCCAGCAGCCAATTTCCCCCGCAGGGTGGAACTGAAGCTTTCTTT; J gene: TRBJ1-1; V gene: TRBV4-1; D gene: -; clone size: -
CDR3 protein: CASRLAGGSYEQYF; CDR3 DNA: TGTGCCAGCAGGCTAGCGGGGGGGTCCTACGAGCAGTACTTC; J gene: TRBJ2-7; V gene: TRBV28; D gene: TRBD2; clone size: -
CDR3 protein: CASSKKGLNTQYF; CDR3 DNA: TGTGCCAGCAGCAAGAAGGGGCTGAATACGCAGTATTTT; J gene: TRBJ2-3; V gene: TRBV21-1; D gene: -; clone size: -
CDR3 protein: CASRGSSGRLSYEQYF; CDR3 DNA: TGCGCCAGCAGGGGATCAAGCGGGAGGCTTTCCTACGAGCAGTACTTC; J gene: TRBJ2-7; V gene: TRBV5-1; D gene: TRBD2; clone size: -
CDR3 protein: CASSPHSGGGLSTDTQYF; CDR3 DNA: TGTGCCAGCAGCCCCCATAGCGGGGGGGGACTTAGCACAGATACGCAGTATTTT; J gene: TRBJ2-3; V gene: TRBV9; D gene: TRBD2; clone size: -
CDR3 protein: CASTLDTMNTEAFF; CDR3 DNA: TGCGCCAGCACTCTTGACACCATGAACACTGAAGCTTTCTTT; J gene: TRBJ1-1; V gene: TRBV5-1; D gene: -; clone size: -
CDR3 protein: CASSLEGRLNTEAFF; CDR3 DNA: TGCGCCAGCAGCTTGGAGGGGCGATTGAACACTGAAGCTTTCTTT; J gene: TRBJ1-1; V gene: TRBV5-1; D gene: -; clone size: -
CDR3 protein: CASSQEGHIRSEAFF; CDR3 DNA: TGCGCCAGCAGCCAAGAGGGACACATCCGGTCTGAAGCTTTCTTT; J gene: TRBJ1-1; V gene: TRBV4-1; D gene: -; clone size: -
CDR3 protein: CASSVALQGEQFF; CDR3 DNA: TGTGCCAGTAGTGTGGCGCTACAGGGGGAGCAGTTCTTC; J gene: TRBJ2-1; V gene: TRBV19; D gene: TRBD1; clone size: -
CDR3 protein: CATSRDQGSGNTIYF; CDR3 DNA: TGTGCCACCAGCAGAGATCAGGGATCTGGAAACACCATATATTTT; J gene: TRBJ1-3; V gene: TRBV15; D gene: -; clone size: -
CDR3 protein: CASSSRRLGGKNIQYF; CDR3 DNA: TGTGCCAGCAGTTCACGACGGCTCGGCGGGAAAAACATTCAGTACTTC; J gene: TRBJ2-4; V gene: TRBV28; D gene: -; clone size: -
CDR3 protein: CASSSRQGHNSPLHF; CDR3 DNA: TGTGCCAGCAGCAGTCGACAGGGACATAATTCACCCCTCCACTTT; J gene: TRBJ1-6; V gene: TRBV7-9; D gene: TRBD1; clone size: -
CDR3 protein: CASSKGLAGVDEQYF; CDR3 DNA: TGTGCCAGCAGTAAAGGACTAGCGGGAGTGGACGAGCAGTACTTC; J gene: TRBJ2-7; V gene: TRBV2; D gene: TRBD2; clone size: few
CDR3 protein: CASRDPDRAGGYTF; CDR3 DNA: TGTGCCAGCAGAGACCCCGACAGGGCCGGGGGCTACACCTTC; J gene: TRBJ1-2; V gene: TRBV2; D gene: TRBD1; clone size: -
CDR3 protein: CATSRERAGGYEQYF; CDR3 DNA: TGTGCCACCAGCAGAGAGAGGGCAGGAGGCTACGAGCAGTACTTC; J gene: TRBJ2-7; V gene: TRBV15; D gene: -; clone size: -
CDR3 protein: CASSLSRGMDEAFF; CDR3 DNA: TGTGCCAGCAGCTTAAGCAGGGGGATGGATGAAGCTTTCTTT; J gene: TRBJ1-1; V gene: TRBV13; D gene: TRBD1; clone size: -
CDR3 protein: CASSFSGTSYNEQFF; CDR3 DNA: TGTGCCAGTAGTTTCAGCGGGACCTCCTACAATGAGCAGTTCTTC; J gene: TRBJ2-1; V gene: TRBV19; D gene: TRBD2; clone size: -
CDR3 protein: CASTNDRGPEAFF; CDR3 DNA: TGCGCCAGCACCAACGACAGGGGGCCGGAAGCTTTCTTT; J gene: TRBJ1-1; V gene: TRBV5-1; D gene: TRBD1; clone size: -
CDR3 protein: CASSFWANTEAFF; CDR3 DNA: TGTGCCAGCAGCTTTTGGGCAAACACTGAAGCTTTCTTT; J gene: TRBJ1-1; V gene: TRBV7-3; D gene: -; clone size: -
CDR3 protein: CASSIVGSFVYGYTF; CDR3 DNA: TGTGCCAGTAGTATAGTGGGCAGTTTCGTCTATGGCTACACCTTC; J gene: TRBJ1-2; V gene: TRBV19; D gene: -; clone size: -
CDR3 protein: CASSDTSQGGYEQYF; CDR3 DNA: TGCGCCAGCAGTGATACGTCGCAGGGAGGGTACGAGCAGTACTTC; J gene: TRBJ2-7; V gene: TRBV10-2; D gene: TRBD2; clone size: once
CDR3 protein: CATSDVFRSQGAGSYNEQFF; CDR3 DNA: TGTGCCACCAGTGATGTTTTTCGATCACAGGGGGCTGGTTCCTACAATGAGCAGTTCTTC; J gene: TRBJ2-1; V gene: TRBV24-1; D gene: TRBD1; clone size: -
CDR3 protein: CASRGDRVETQYF; CDR3 DNA: TGTGCCAGCAGGGGGGACAGGGTGGAGACCCAGTACTTC; J gene: TRBJ2-5; V gene: TRBV5-8; D gene: TRBD1; clone size: -
CDR3 protein: CASSITGLGNQPQHF; CDR3 DNA: TGTGCCAGTAGTATTACAGGTTTGGGCAATCAGCCCCAGCATTTT; J gene: TRBJ1-5; V gene: TRBV19; D gene: -; clone size: -
CDR3 protein: CASSVDSYPEAFF; CDR3 DNA: TGTGCCAGCAGCGTGGACAGCTATCCTGAAGCTTTCTTT; J gene: TRBJ1-1; V gene: TRBV9; D gene: -; clone size: -